The rows below give T cell receptor beta chains drawn from one sample of a study of cytomegalovirus exposure and HLA in healthy donors. Data came from immunoSEQ multiplex PCR; TCRdb stores just in-frame clones and leaves some out. The sample yields under 45,000 clones, 60% to 80% seen once. The specimen sequenced was PBMCs. All receptors come from a man aged 30 to 45 in good health and CMV-seronegative. Both conserved end residues are part of each CDR3. A D gene is named only where the DNA matches it firmly. Size is stated for part of the rows, as once, few or many counts, or as a class when the clone is expanded.

-,14,-,TRBJ2-7,TRBV7-2,TGTGCCAGCAGCTTAGCCGGAGGGGCGGGCGAGCAGTACTTC,CASSLAGGAGEQYF
TRBD1,16,-,TRBJ1-5,TRBV7-2,TGTGCCAGCAGCTTGACCGGGACAGGGGGACGGCAGCCCCAGCATTTT,CASSLTGTGGRQPQHF
TRBD1,14,-,TRBJ1-1,TRBV11-2,TGTGCCAGCAGCACCCTAGACAGGGGCCCTGAAGCTTTCTTT,CASSTLDRGPEAFF
-,12,-,TRBJ1-2,TRBV29-1,TGCAGCGTTGAACAGTCGAACTATGGCTACACCTTC,CSVEQSNYGYTF
TRBD1,15,-,TRBJ2-7,TRBV7-9,TGTGCCAGCAGCTTAGCTGGACAGGGCTCCCACGAGCAGTACTTC,CASSLAGQGSHEQYF
-,14,-,TRBJ2-7,TRBV18,TGTGCCAGCTCACCACCGATCGGTTCAGGGGAGCAGTACTTC,CASSPPIGSGEQYF
-,11,-,TRBJ2-3,TRBV7-8,TGTGCCAGCAGCTTAGGTGAGGAGCAGTATTTT,CASSLGEEQYF
-,13,-,TRBJ1-2,TRBV7-9,TGTGCCAGCAGTATACAGGTAAACTATGGCTACACCTTC,CASSIQVNYGYTF
TRBD1,15,-,TRBJ2-2,TRBV7-6,TGTGCCAGCAGCTTACGGGACAGGGGAACCGGGGAGCTGTTTTTT,CASSLRDRGTGELFF
-,14,-,TRBJ1-1,TRBV5-1,TGCGCCAGCAGCTTGGGCCAGGGAGGCACTGAAGCTTTCTTT,CASSLGQGGTEAFF
TRBD1,15,few,TRBJ2-4,TRBV6-5,TGTGCCAGCAGTTCCCACCGGGACAGAAAAAACATTCAGTACTTC,CASSSHRDRKNIQYF
-,13,few,TRBJ2-5,TRBV5-1,TGCGCCAGCAGCCCCAGGGACCAAGAGACCCAGTACTTC,CASSPRDQETQYF
TRBD2,15,-,TRBJ2-5,TRBV11-3,TGTGCCAGCAGCGCCGGGACTAGCGGCCAAGAGACCCAGTACTTC,CASSAGTSGQETQYF
TRBD2,16,-,TRBJ2-1,TRBV5-4,TGTGCCAGCAGCTTGGGGCGGGAGCCTTCTTACAATGAGCAGTTCTTC,CASSLGREPSYNEQFF
-,14,-,TRBJ1-2,TRBV5-6,TGTGCCAGCAGCTTGCCGGGAGCTAACTATGGCTACACCTTC,CASSLPGANYGYTF
-,15,-,TRBJ1-2,TRBV12-5,TGTGCTAGTGGTTTGGTACGGCAGGATAACTATGGCTACACCTTC,CASGLVRQDNYGYTF
-,14,-,TRBJ1-2,TRBV6-1,TGTGCCAGCAGTCCAAGGGGTTCTAACTATGGCTACACCTTC,CASSPRGSNYGYTF
-,17,few,TRBJ1-5,TRBV19,TGTGCCAGTAGACTTATGGGGGGGGCGATGGGGCGGCAGCCCCAGCATTTT,CASRLMGGAMGRQPQHF
-,14,-,TRBJ1-6,TRBV18,TGTGCCAGCTCACCGACGGACAGCAGTTCACCCCTCCACTTT,CASSPTDSSSPLHF
TRBD1,13,-,TRBJ2-7,TRBV9,TGTGCCAGCAGTCCGGGACAGGGATACGAGCAGTACTTC,CASSPGQGYEQYF
-,12,few,TRBJ2-1,TRBV11-2,TGTGCCAGCAGCTCGGGGGTGGGTGAGCAGTTCTTC,CASSSGVGEQFF
TRBD1,15,-,TRBJ1-2,TRBV28,TGTGCCAGCAGTTTATGGGGGACAGGAAACTATGGCTACACCTTC,CASSLWGTGNYGYTF
TRBD1,14,-,TRBJ1-1,TRBV6-5,TGTGCCAGCAGAACAAGGACAGGGAACACTGAAGCTTTCTTT,CASRTRTGNTEAFF
-,14,once,TRBJ2-7,TRBV5-1,TGCGCCAGCAGCCCGATGCCCGGCGGGGACGAGCAGTACTTC,CASSPMPGGDEQYF
-,12,-,TRBJ2-1,TRBV5-4,TGTGCCAGCAGCTCAGGGTACAATGAGCAGTTCTTC,CASSSGYNEQFF
-,17,-,TRBJ1-3,TRBV4-2,TGTGCCAGCAGCCAAGATTATTCAGGCGAGACTGGAAACACCATATATTTT,CASSQDYSGETGNTIYF
TRBD1,16,-,TRBJ1-1,TRBV7-2,TGTGCCAGCAGCTCGTCCGGGACAGGGGGTCGAACTGAAGCTTTCTTT,CASSSSGTGGRTEAFF
-,14,-,TRBJ1-1,TRBV25-1,TGTGCCAGCAGTGGGGAGGTCATGAACACTGAAGCTTTCTTT,CASSGEVMNTEAFF
TRBD1,16,once,TRBJ2-3,TRBV9,TGTGCCAGCAGCGCCCTGGACAGGGGAGTTTCGGATACGCAGTATTTT,CASSALDRGVSDTQYF
TRBD2,15,-,TRBJ2-1,TRBV29-1,TGCAGCGTTGAAGCCCCTACTAGCGGGAGGGGTGAGCAGTTCTTC,CSVEAPTSGRGEQFF
-,13,-,TRBJ2-7,TRBV29-1,TGCAGCGTATCCCGGAGAGCAAACTACGAGCAGTACTTC,CSVSRRANYEQYF
-,12,once,TRBJ1-6,TRBV18,TGTGCCAGCTCCAGTGCTAATTCACCCCTCCACTTT,CASSSANSPLHF
-,17,-,TRBJ2-4,TRBV19,TGTGCCAGTAGTATAGATCCCTTTACAGGGGCCAAAAACATTCAGTACTTC,CASSIDPFTGAKNIQYF
TRBD1,18,-,TRBJ2-3,TRBV6-1,TGTGCCAGCAGTGAACGGGGGACAGGGGTTCGTATGTTCGATACGCAGTATTTT,CASSERGTGVRMFDTQYF
-,15,-,TRBJ2-1,TRBV7-6,TGTGCCAGCAGCCATCACACTAGCTTAGACAATGAGCAGTTCTTC,CASSHHTSLDNEQFF
-,12,-,TRBJ1-1,TRBV6-6,TGTGCCAGCAGCCCACAGAACACTGAAGCTTTCTTT,CASSPQNTEAFF
TRBD1,17,-,TRBJ2-1,TRBV7-9,TGTGCCAGCAGCGACTCCGGGACAGGGGTTACCTACAATGAGCAGTTCTTC,CASSDSGTGVTYNEQFF
-,15,-,TRBJ2-7,TRBV11-2,TGTGCCAGCAGCTTAGATGGTCCCCCAGGGGAGGAGCAGTACTTC,CASSLDGPPGEEQYF
-,15,few,TRBJ1-1,TRBV7-8,TGTGCCAGCAGCTTAAGTCGCATGGGGGCAACTGAAGCTTTCTTT,CASSLSRMGATEAFF
-,14,once,TRBJ1-2,TRBV19,TGTGCCAGTAGTCCGTGGACAGCTAACTATGGCTACACCTTC,CASSPWTANYGYTF
-,15,-,TRBJ2-1,TRBV5-6,TGTGCCAGCAGGGACCTCGGGGATCTGGGCAATGAGCAGTTCTTC,CASRDLGDLGNEQFF
TRBD2,15,once,TRBJ2-7,TRBV4-3,TGCGCCAGCAGCCAAGACCCGGGACTAAACTACGAGCAGTACTTC,CASSQDPGLNYEQYF
-,16,few,TRBJ2-2,TRBV18,TGTGCCAGCGCCCCAGTAACAGTTACTAGGACCGGGGAGCTGTTTTTT,CASAPVTVTRTGELFF
-,11,-,TRBJ2-1,TRBV20-1,TGCAGTGCTAGACATCAAAATGAGCAGTTCTTC,CSARHQNEQFF
TRBD1,15,few,TRBJ2-3,TRBV27,TGTGCCAGGGCCGGGACAGGGGGTTTGGCTGGTACGCAGTATTTT,CARAGTGGLAGTQYF
TRBD1,17,-,TRBJ2-7,TRBV7-9,TGTGCCAGCAGCTTTGCAACCGGGACAGGGGGTTCCTACGAGCAGTACTTC,CASSFATGTGGSYEQYF
TRBD2,16,-,TRBJ2-1,TRBV28,TGTGCCAGCAGCTCTGCGACTAGCGGGAGTTATGATGAGCAGTTCTTC,CASSSATSGSYDEQFF
TRBD1,14,-,TRBJ2-1,TRBV5-1,TGCGCCAGCAGCTTCGAGACAGGGGGCCATGAGCAGTTCTTC,CASSFETGGHEQFF
TRBD1,14,-,TRBJ1-2,TRBV7-2,TGTGCCAGCAGCTTAGCGGGACAGGGGAATGGCTACACCTTC,CASSLAGQGNGYTF
-,13,few,TRBJ2-7,TRBV7-8,TGTTCCAGCAGCTTAGGGCAGGCCTACGAGCAGTACTTC,CSSSLGQAYEQYF
TRBD1,17,few,TRBJ1-5,TRBV18,TGTGCCAGCTCACTCACAGGGGGAACGCGCGGCAATCAGCCCCAGCATTTT,CASSLTGGTRGNQPQHF
TRBD2,13,-,TRBJ2-1,TRBV10-2,TGCGCCAGCGGACTAGCGGGACACAATGAGCAGTTCTTC,CASGLAGHNEQFF
TRBD2,17,-,TRBJ2-3,TRBV4-3,TGCGCCAGCAGCCAAGGTCCTAGCGGGAGGGCCCGAGATACGCAGTATTTT,CASSQGPSGRARDTQYF
-,14,few,TRBJ1-2,TRBV21-1,TGTGCCAGCAGCAGGACCCAAAGCCGGGGGGGCTACACCTTC,CASSRTQSRGGYTF
-,16,-,TRBJ1-3,TRBV14,TGTGCCAGCAGCCCTGGATGGGGGCTATCTGGAAACACCATATATTTT,CASSPGWGLSGNTIYF
TRBD2,16,-,TRBJ2-1,TRBV10-1,TGCGCCAGCAGTGAGAGCGGGAAAAGCTCCTACAATGAGCAGTTCTTC,CASSESGKSSYNEQFF
-,14,-,TRBJ2-1,TRBV7-6,TGTGCCAGCAGCTTAGCGGAGTCTCAGCGTGAGCAGTTCTTC,CASSLAESQREQFF